This note documents a single T cell receptor beta chain sequence. Original handling: Amplifying reference gene primers gave estimates of nucleated cell counts. Some clones are missing from TCRdb's copy, which holds only in-frame ones; the method was immunoSEQ multiplex PCR. The DNA gave D and trimming, while V, J and clone size come from that table. Of about 140,000 clones detected, roughly three quarters appear once; the ten largest clones hold less than 2%. The sample is drawn from a study of blood T cell repertoires in COVID-19. As for the study in general: The samples span acute and convalescent COVID-19 from the United States, Italy and Spain.

The trim removed 3 bases at V and 5 bases at J, leaving 7 bases unmatched. The CDR3 consists of 15 residues. Germline V gene lookup returns CDR1 SGHTA and CDR2 FQGTGA. The chain combines TRBV7-3 with TRBJ2-1, with 7 bases matching TRBD2. Sequencing used peripheral blood. The sequence was obtained from an older woman with acute or convalescent COVID-19. The CDR3 spells CASSFSGTTNNEQFF. CDR3 nucleotides: TGTGCCAGCAGCTTTTCCGGGACTACTAACAATGAGCAGTTCTTC.